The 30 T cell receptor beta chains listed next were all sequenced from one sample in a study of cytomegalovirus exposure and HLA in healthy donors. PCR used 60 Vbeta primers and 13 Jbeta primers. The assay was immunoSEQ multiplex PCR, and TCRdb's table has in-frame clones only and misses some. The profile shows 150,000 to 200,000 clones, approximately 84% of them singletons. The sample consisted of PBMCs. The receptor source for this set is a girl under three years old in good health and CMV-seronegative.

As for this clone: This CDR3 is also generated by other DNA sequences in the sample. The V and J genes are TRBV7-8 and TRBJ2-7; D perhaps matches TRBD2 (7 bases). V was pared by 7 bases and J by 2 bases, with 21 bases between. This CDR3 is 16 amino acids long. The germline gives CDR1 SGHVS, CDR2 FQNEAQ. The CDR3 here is CASTLRGGPETYEQYF. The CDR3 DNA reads TGTGCCAGCACCCTTAGGGGGGGCCCGGAAACCTACGAGCAGTACTTC.

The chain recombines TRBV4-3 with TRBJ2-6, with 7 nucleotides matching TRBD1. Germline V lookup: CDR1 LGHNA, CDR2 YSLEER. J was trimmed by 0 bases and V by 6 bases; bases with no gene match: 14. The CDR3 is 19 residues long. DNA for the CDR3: TGCGCCAGCAGTGAGGAACCCCAGGGGGTTTCCTCTGGGGCCAACGTCCTGACTTTC. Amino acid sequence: CASSEEPQGVSSGANVLTF.

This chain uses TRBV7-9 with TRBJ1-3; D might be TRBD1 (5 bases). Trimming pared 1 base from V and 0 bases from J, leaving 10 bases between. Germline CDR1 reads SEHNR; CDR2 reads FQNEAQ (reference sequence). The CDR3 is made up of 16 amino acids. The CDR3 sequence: CASSLGSGVSGNTIYF. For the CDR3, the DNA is TGTGCCAGCAGCTTAGGGTCGGGGGTCTCTGGAAACACCATATATTTT.

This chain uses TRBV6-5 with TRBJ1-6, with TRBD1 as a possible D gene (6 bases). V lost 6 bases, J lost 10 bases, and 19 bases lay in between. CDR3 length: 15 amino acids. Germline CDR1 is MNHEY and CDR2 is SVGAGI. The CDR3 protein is CASRGTQGPGSPLHF. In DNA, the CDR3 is TGTGCCAGCAGGGGCACCCAGGGGCCAGGGTCACCCCTCCACTTT.

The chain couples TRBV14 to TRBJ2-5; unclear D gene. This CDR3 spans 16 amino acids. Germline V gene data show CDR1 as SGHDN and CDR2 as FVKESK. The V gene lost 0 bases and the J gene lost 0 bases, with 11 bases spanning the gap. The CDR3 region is CASSQEYRFNQETQYF. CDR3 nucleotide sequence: TGTGCCAGCAGCCAAGAGTACAGATTTAACCAAGAGACCCAGTACTTC.

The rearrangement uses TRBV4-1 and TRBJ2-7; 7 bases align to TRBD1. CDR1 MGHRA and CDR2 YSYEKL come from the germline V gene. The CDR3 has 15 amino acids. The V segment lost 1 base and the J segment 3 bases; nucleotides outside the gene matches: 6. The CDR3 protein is CASSQVTGVFYEQYF. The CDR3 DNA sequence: TGCGCCAGCAGCCAAGTAACAGGGGTCTTCTACGAGCAGTACTTC.

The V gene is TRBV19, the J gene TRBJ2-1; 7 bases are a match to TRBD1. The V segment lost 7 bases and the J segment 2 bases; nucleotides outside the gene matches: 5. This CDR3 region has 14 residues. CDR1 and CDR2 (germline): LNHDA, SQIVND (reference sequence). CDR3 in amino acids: CASTRGLAYNEQFF. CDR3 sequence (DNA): TGTGCCAGTACGAGGGGGCTGGCCTACAATGAGCAGTTCTTC.

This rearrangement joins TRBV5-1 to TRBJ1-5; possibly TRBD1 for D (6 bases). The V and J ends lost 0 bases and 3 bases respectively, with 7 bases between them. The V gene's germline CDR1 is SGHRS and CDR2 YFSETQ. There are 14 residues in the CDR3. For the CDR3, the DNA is TGCGCCAGCAGCTTGGGGACAGTCAATCAGCCCCAGCATTTT. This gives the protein CASSLGTVNQPQHF.

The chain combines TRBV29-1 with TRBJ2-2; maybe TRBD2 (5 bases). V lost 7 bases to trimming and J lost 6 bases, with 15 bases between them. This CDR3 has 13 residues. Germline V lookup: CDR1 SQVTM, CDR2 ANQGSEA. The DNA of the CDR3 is TGCAGCGCACGGACGGGGTGGTCCGGGGAGCTGTTTTTT. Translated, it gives CSARTGWSGELFF.

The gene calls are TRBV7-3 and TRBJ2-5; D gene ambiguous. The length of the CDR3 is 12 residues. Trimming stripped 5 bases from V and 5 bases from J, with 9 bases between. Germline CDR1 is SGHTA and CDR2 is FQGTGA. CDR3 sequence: CASSPFSETQYF. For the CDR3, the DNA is TGTGCCAGCAGCCCCTTTTCTGAGACCCAGTACTTC. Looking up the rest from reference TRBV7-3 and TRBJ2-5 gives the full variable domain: GAGVSQTPSNKVTEKGKYVELRCDPISGHTALYWYRQSLGQGPEFLIYFQGTGAADDSGLPNDRFFAVRPEGSVSTLKIQRTERGDSAVYLCASSPFSETQYFGPGTRLLVL.

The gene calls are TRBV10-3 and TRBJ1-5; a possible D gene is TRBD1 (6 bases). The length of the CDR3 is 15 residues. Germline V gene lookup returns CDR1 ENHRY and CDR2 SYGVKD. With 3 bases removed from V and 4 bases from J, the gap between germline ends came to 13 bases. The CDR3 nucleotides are TGTGCCATCAGTGAAGGCAGGGGAGGGAATCAGCCCCAGCATTTT. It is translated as CAISEGRGGNQPQHF.

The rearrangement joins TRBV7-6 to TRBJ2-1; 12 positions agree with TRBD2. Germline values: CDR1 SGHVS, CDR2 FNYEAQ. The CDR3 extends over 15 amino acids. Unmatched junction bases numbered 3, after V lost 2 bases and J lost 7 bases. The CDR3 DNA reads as TGTGCCAGCAGCTTACGACTAGCGGGAGAGAATGAGCAGTTCTTC. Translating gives CASSLRLAGENEQFF.

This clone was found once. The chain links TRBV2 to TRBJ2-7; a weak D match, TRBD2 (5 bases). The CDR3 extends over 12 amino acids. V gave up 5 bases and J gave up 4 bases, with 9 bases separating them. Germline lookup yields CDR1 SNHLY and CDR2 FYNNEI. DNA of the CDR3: TGTGCCAGCAGTCTGGACTTGTACGAGCAGTACTTC. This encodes CASSLDLYEQYF.

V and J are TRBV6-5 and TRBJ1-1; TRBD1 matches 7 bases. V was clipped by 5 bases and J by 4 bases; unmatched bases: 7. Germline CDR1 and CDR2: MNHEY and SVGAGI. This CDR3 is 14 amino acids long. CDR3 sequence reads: CASSRPDRATEAFF. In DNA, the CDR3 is TGTGCCAGCAGTAGACCCGACAGGGCCACTGAAGCTTTCTTT.

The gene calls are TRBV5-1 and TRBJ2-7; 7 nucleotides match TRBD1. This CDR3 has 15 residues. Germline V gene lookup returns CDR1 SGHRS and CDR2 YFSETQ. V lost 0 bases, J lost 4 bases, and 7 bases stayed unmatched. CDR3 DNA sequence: TGCGCCAGCAGCTTGGCTAGGGGGCAGGTATACGAGCAGTACTTC. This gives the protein CASSLARGQVYEQYF.

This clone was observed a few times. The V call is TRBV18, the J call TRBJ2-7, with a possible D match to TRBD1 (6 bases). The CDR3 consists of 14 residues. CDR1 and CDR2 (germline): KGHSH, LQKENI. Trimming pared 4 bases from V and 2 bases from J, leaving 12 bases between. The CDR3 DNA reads TGTGCCAGCTCACGCCGTCAGGGGACCTACGAGCAGTACTTC. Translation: CASSRRQGTYEQYF.

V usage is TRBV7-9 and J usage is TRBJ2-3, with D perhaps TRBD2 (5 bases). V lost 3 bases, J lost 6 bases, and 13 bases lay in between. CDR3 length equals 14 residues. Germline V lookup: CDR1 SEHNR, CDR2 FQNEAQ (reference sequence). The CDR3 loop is CASSFEGFGDTQYF. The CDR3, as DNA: TGTGCCAGCAGCTTTGAGGGATTCGGGGATACGCAGTATTTT. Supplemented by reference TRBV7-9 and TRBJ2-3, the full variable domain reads DTGVSQNPRHKITKRGQNVTFRCDPISEHNRLYWYRQTLGQGPEFLTYFQNEAQLEKSRLLSDRFSAERPKGSFSTLEIQRTEQGDSAMYLCASSFEGFGDTQYFGPGTRLTVL.

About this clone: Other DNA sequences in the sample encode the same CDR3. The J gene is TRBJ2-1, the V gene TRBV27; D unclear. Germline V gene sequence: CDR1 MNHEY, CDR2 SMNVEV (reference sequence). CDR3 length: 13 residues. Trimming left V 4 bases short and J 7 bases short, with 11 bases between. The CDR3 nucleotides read TGTGCCAGCAGTTCAATTCTAGTGAATGAGCAGTTCTTC. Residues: CASSSILVNEQFF.

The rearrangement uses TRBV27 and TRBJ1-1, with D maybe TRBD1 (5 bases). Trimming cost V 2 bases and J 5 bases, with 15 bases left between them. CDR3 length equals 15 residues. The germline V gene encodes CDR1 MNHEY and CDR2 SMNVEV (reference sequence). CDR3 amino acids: CASSLLGDGRTEAFF. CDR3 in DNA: TGTGCCAGCAGTTTACTAGGGGATGGAAGGACTGAAGCTTTCTTT.

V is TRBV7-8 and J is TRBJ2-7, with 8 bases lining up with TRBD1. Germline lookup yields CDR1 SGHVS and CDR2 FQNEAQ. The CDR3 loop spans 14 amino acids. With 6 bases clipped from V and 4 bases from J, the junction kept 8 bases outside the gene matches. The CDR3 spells CASSSGTGGYEQYF. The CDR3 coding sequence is TGTGCCAGCAGTTCCGGAACAGGGGGGTACGAGCAGTACTTC.

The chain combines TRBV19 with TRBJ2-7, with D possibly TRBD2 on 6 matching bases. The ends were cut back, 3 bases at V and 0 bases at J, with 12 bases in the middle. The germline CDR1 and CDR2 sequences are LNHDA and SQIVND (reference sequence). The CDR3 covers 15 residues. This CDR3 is CASSMERAVSYEQYF. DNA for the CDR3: TGTGCCAGTAGTATGGAGCGGGCGGTCTCCTACGAGCAGTACTTC.

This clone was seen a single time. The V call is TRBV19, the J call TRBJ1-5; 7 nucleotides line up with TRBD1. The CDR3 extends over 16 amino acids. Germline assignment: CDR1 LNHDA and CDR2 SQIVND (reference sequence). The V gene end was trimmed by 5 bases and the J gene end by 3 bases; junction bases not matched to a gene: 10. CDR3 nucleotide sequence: TGTGCCAGTAGTCCTCGATTCACAGGGGACAATCAGCCCCAGCATTTT. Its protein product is CASSPRFTGDNQPQHF.

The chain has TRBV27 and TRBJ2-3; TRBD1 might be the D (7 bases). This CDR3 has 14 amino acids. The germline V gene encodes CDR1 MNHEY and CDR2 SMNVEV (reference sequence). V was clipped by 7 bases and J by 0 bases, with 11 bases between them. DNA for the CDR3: TGTGCCAGCATGCGGGACAGAAGCACAGATACGCAGTATTTT. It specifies CASMRDRSTDTQYF.

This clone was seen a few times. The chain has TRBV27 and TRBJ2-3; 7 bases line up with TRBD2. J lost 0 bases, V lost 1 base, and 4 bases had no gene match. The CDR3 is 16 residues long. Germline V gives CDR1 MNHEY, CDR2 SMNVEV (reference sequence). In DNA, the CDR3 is TGTGCCAGCAGTTTATTAAGCGGGGCAAGCACAGATACGCAGTATTTT. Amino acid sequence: CASSLLSGASTDTQYF.

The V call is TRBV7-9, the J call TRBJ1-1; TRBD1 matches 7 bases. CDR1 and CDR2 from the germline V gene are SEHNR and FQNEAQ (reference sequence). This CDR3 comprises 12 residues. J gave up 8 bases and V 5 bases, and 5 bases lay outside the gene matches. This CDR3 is CASSPRTGEAFF. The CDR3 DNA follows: TGTGCCAGCAGCCCACGGACAGGCGAAGCTTTCTTT.

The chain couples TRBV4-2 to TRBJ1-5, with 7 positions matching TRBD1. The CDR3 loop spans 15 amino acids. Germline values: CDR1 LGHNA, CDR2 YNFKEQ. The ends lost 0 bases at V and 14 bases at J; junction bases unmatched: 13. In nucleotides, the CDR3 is TGTGCCAGCAGCCAAGACCAGTCGACAGGGTGTGGGAAGCATTTT. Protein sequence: CASSQDQSTGCGKHF.

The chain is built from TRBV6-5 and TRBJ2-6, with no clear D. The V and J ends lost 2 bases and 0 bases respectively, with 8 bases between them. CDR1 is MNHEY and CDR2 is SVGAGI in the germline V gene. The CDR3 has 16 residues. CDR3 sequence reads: CASSYSQFSGANVLTF. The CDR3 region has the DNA TGTGCCAGCAGTTACAGTCAGTTCTCTGGGGCCAACGTCCTGACTTTC.

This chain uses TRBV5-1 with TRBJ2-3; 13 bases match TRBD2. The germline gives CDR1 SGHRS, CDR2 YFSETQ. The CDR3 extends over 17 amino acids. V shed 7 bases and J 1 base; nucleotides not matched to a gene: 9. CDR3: CASGQYGTSGGTDTQYF. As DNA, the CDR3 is TGCGCCAGCGGGCAATACGGGACTAGCGGGGGCACAGATACGCAGTATTTT.

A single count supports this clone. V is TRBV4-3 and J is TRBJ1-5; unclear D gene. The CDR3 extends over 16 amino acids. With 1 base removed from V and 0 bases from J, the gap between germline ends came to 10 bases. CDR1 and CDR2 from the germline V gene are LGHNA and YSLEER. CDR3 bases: TGCGCCAGCAGCCAAGTCGCGGGTTATAGCAATCAGCCCCAGCATTTT. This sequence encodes CASSQVAGYSNQPQHF.

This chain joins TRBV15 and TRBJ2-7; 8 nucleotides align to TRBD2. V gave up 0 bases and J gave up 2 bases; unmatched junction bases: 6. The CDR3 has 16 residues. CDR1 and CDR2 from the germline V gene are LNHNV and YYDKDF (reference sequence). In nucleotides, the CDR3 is TGTGCCACCAGCAGAGATATGGGACTAGAGACCTACGAGCAGTACTTC. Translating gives CATSRDMGLETYEQYF.